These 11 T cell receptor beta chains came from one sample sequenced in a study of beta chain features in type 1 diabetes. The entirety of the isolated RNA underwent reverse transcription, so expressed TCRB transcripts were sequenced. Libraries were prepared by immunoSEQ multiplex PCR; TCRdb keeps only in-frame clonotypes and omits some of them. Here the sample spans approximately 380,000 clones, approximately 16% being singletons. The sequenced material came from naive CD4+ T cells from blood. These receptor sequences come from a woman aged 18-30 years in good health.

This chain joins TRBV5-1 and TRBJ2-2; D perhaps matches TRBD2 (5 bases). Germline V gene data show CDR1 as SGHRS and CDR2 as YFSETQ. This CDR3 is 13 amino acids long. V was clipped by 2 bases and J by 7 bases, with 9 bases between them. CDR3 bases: TGCGCCAGCAGCTTAGGACGGGACGGGGAGCTGTTTTTT. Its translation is CASSLGRDGELFF.

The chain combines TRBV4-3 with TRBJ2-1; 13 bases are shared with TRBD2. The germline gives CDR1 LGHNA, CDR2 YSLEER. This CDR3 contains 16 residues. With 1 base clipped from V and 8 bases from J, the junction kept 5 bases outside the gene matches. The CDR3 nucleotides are TGCGCCAGCAGCCAAGTAGGACTAGCGGGAGCGTATGAGCAGTTCTTC. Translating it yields CASSQVGLAGAYEQFF.

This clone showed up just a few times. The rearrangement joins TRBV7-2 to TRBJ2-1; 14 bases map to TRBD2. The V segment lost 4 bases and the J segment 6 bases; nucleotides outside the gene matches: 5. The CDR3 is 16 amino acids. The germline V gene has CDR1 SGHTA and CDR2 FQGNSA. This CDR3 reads CASSSRLAGGSNEQFF. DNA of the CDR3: TGTGCCAGCAGCTCCCGACTAGCGGGAGGGAGCAATGAGCAGTTCTTC.

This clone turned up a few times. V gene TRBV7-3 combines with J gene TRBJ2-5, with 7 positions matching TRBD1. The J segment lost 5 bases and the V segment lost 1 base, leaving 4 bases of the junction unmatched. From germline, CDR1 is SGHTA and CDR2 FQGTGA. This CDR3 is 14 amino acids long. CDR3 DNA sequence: TGTGCCAGCAGCTTAAGAGGGGGCAGGGAGACCCAGTACTTC. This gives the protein CASSLRGGRETQYF.

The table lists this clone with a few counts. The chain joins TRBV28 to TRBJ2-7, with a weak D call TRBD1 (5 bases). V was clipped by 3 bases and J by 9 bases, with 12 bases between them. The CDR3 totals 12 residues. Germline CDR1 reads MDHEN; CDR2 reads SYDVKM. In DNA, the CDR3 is TGTGCCAGCAGTTTGGGGCTAAAGGTGCAGTACTTC. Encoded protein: CASSLGLKVQYF.

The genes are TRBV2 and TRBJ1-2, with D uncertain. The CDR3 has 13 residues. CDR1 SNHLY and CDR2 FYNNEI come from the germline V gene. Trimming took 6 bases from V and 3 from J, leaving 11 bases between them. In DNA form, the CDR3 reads TGTGCCAGCAGCCCCGGGAGGGACTATGGCTACACCTTC. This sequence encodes CASSPGRDYGYTF. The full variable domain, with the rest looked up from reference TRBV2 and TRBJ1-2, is EPEVTQTPSHQVTQMGQEVILRCVPISNHLYFYWYRQILGQKVEFLVSFYNNEISEKSEIFDDQFSVERPDGSNFTLKIRSTKLEDSAMYFCASSPGRDYGYTFGSGTRLTVV.

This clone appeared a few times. The DNA of the CDR3 is TGCGCCAGCAGTCAATGGGGCAGTTTCATGAACACTGAAGCTTTCTTT. It is translated as CASSQWGSFMNTEAFF. This chain links TRBV23-1 with TRBJ1-1; possibly TRBD1 for D (5 bases). TRBV23-1 carries the ORF label, with uncertain function. Trimming cost V 1 base and J 0 bases, with 12 bases left between them. The CDR3 runs to 16 residues.

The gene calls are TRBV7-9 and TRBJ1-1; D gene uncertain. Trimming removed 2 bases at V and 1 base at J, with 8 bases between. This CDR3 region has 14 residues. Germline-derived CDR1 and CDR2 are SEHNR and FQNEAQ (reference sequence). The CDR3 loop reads CASSLKRENTEAFF. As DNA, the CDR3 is TGTGCCAGCAGCTTAAAGAGGGAGAACACTGAAGCTTTCTTT.

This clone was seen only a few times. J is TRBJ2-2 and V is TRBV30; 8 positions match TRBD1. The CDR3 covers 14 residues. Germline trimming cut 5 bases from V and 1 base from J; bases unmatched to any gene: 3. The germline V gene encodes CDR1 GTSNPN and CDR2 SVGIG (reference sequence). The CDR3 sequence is CAWGGTGNTGELFF. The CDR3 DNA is TGTGCCTGGGGGGGGACAGGGAACACCGGGGAGCTGTTTTTT.

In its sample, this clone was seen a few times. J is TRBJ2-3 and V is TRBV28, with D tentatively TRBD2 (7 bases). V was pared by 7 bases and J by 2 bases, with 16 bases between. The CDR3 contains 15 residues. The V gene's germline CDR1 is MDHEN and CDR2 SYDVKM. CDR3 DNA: TGTGCCAGCAAAAGAGGGGGGGATCCCACAGATACGCAGTATTTT. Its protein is CASKRGGDPTDTQYF.

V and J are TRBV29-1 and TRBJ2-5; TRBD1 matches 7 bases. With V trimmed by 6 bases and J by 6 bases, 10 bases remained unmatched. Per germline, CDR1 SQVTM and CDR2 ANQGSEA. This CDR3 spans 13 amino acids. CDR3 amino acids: CSVTQTGWQTQYF. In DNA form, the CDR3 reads TGCAGCGTCACCCAGACAGGGTGGCAGACCCAGTACTTC.